This T cell receptor beta chain was captured in a study of cytotoxic CD8 clonotypes in ibrutinib-treated CLL. For the study at large: Each sample contained, on average, about 250,000 productive templates and roughly 100,000 productive rearrangements.

This CDR3 comprises 14 residues. Per germline, CDR1 MNHNY and CDR2 SVGAGI (reference sequence). Deletions cut 5 bases from V and 4 bases from J, with 14 bases between. Depth targeted 1 in 200,000 to 1 in 1 million T cells, averaging 10x coverage per clonotype. Clones were read by immunoSEQ multiplex PCR, and TCRdb kept only the in-frame ones, dropping some. The sample shows approximately 57,000 clones, approximately 52% of them seen only once. The clonotype originates from a human donor with chronic lymphocytic leukemia. The sequences come from PBMCs, collected after 24 months of ibrutinib treatment. This chain links TRBV6-6 with TRBJ1-2, with D perhaps matching TRBD1 (6 bases). The CDR3 is CASSLQGGGYGYTF. CDR3 DNA: TGTGCCAGCAGTCTACAGGGAGGCGGCTATGGCTACACCTTC.